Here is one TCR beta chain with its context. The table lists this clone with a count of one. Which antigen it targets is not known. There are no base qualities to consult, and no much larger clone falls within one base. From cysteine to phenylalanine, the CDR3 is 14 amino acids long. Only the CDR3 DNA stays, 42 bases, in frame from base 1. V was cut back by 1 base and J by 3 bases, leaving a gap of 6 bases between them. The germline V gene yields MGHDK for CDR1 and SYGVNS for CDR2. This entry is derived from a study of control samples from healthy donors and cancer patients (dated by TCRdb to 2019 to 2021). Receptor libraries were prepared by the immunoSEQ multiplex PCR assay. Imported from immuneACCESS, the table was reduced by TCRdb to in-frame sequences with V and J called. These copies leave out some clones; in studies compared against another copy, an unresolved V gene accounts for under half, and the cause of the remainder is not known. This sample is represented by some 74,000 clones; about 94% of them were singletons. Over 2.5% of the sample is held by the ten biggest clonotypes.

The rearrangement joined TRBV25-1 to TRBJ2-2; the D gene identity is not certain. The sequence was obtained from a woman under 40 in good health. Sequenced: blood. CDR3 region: CASSEWTDTGELFF. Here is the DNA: TGTGCCAGCAGTGAATGGACGGACACCGGGGAGCTGTTTTTT.